A single T cell receptor (beta chain) is shown here with its context. This specimen belongs to a study of blood T cell repertoires in COVID-19. Study at large: The United States, Italy and Spain supplied acute and convalescent COVID-19 samples.

Original analysis: How many nucleated cells were present was estimated from reference gene primer amplification. Sequenced by immunoSEQ multiplex PCR; TCRdb stores in-frame clones only, minus some. That table gives V, J and clone size, and the DNA gave D and trimming. The sample has 18,000 or so clones, approximately 91% seen once; the top ten hold approximately 10%. V dropped 0 bases and J dropped 5 bases, with 9 bases sitting between them. From germline, CDR1 is SGDLS and CDR2 YYNGEE. CDR3 length equals 13 residues. The sequence came from a man aged 35 to 55 with active COVID-19. The J gene is TRBJ2-7, the V gene TRBV9; D is undetermined. Sample: peripheral blood. CDR3 loop: CASSVGFRDEQYF. The CDR3 coding sequence is TGTGCCAGCAGCGTAGGTTTTCGGGACGAGCAGTACTTC.